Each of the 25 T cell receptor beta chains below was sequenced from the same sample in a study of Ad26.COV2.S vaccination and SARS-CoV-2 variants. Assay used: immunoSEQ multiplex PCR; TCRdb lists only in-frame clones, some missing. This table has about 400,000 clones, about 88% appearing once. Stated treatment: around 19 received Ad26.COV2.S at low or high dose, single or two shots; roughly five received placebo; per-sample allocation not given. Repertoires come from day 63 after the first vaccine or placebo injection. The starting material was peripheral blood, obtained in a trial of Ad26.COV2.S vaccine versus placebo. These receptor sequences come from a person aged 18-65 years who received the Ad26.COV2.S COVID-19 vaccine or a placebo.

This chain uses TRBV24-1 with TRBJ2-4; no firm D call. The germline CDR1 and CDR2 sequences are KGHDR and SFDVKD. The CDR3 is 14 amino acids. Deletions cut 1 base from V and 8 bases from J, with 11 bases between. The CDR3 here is CATSDFFSPDIQYF. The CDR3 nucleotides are TGTGCCACCAGTGATTTTTTCAGTCCTGACATTCAGTACTTC.

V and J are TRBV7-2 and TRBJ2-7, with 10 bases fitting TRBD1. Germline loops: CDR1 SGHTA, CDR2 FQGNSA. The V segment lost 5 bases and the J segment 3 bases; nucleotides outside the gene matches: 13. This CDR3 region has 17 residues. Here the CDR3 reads CASSHSLDRGMYYEQYF. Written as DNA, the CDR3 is TGTGCCAGCAGCCATAGCCTGGACAGGGGGATGTACTACGAGCAGTACTTC.

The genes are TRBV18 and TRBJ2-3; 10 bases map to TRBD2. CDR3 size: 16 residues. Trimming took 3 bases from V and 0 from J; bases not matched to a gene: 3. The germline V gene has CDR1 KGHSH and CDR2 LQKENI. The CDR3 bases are TGTGCCAGCTCACCCCGGACTAGCGGAAGCACAGATACGCAGTATTTT. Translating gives CASSPRTSGSTDTQYF.

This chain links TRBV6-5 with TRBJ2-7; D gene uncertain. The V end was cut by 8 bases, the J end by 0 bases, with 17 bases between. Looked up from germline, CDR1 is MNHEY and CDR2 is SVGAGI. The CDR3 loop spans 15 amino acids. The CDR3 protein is CASSVQDLSSYEQYF. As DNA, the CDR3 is TGTGCCAGCTCTGTGCAGGACCTGAGCTCCTACGAGCAGTACTTC.

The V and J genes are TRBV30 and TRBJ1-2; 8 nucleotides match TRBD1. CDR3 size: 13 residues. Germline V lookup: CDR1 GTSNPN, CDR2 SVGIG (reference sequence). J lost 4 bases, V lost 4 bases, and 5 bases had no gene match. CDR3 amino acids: CAWTQGQGYGYTF. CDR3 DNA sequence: TGTGCCTGGACTCAAGGACAGGGCTATGGCTACACCTTC.

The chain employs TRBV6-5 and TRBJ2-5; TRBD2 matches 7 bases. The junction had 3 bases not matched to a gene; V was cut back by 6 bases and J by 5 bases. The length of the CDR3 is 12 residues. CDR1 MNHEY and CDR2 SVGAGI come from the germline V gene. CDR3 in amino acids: CASSSGGETQYF. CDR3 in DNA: TGTGCCAGCAGCTCCGGGGGGGAGACCCAGTACTTC.

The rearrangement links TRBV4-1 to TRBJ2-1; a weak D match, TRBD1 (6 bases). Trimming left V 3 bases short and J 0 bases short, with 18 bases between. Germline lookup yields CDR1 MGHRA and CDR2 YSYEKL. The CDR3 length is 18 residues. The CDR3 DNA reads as TGCGCCAGCAGCCAGACCCTGGTGGGGGCTAGCTCCTACAATGAGCAGTTCTTC. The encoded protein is CASSQTLVGASSYNEQFF.

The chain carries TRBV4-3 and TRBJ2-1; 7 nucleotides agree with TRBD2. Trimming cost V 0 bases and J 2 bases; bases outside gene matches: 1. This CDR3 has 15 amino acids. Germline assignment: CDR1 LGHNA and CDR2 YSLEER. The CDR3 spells CASSQELAAYNEQFF. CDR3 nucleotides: TGCGCCAGCAGCCAAGAGCTAGCGGCCTACAATGAGCAGTTCTTC.

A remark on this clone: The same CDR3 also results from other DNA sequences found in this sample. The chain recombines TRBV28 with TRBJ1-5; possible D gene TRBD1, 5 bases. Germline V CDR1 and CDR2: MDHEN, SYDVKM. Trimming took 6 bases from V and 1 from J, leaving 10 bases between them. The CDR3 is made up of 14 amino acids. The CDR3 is CASSLGPSNQPQHF. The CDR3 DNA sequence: TGTGCCAGCAGCCTGGGACCAAGCAATCAGCCCCAGCATTTT.

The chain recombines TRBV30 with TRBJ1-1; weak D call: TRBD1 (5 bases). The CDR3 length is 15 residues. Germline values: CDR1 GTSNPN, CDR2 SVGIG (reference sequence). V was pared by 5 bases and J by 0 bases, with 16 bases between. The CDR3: CAWSTWGVMNTEAFF. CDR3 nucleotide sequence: TGTGCCTGGTCTACGTGGGGGGTCATGAACACTGAAGCTTTCTTT.

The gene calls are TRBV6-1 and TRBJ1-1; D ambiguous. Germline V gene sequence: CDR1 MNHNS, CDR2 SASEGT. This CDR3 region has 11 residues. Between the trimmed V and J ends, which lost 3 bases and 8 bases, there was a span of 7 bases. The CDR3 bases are TGTGCCAGCAGTGACAGATTAGAAGCTTTCTTT. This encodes CASSDRLEAFF.

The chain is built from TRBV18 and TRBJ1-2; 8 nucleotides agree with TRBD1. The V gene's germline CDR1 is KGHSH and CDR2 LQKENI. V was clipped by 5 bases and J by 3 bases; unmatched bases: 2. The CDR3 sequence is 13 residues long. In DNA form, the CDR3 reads TGTGCCAGCTCAGCGGGACAGGACTATGGCTACACCTTC. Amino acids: CASSAGQDYGYTF.

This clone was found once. CDR3 coding DNA: TGCAGCGTTGAAGGGGTTTTGAGGGCCCACGGGCCGACAGATACGCAGTATTTT. The encoded protein is CSVEGVLRAHGPTDTQYF. The chain employs TRBV29-1 and TRBJ2-3; D might be TRBD2 (5 bases). CDR1 is SQVTM, CDR2 ANQGSEA, per germline. V shed 1 base and J shed 3 bases, with 23 bases lying between them. The CDR3 contains 18 residues.

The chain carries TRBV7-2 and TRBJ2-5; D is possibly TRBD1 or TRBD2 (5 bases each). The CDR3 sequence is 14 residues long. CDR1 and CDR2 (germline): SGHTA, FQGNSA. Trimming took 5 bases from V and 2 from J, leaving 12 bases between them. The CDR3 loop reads CASSPRGVQETQYF. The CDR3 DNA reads TGTGCCAGCAGCCCTAGGGGAGTTCAAGAGACCCAGTACTTC.

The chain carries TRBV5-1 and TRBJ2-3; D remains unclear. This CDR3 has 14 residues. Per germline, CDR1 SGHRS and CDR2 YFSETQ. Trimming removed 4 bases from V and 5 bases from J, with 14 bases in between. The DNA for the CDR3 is TGCGCCAGCAGCCCACTTGATCTCCGAGATACGCAGTATTTT. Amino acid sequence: CASSPLDLRDTQYF.

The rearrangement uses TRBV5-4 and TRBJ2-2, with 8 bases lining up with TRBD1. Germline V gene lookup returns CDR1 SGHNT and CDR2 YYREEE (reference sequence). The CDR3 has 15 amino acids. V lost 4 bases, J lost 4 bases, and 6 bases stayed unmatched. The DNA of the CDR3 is TGTGCCAGCAGCCAGGCAGACAGGGGCACCGGGGAGCTGTTTTTT. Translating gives CASSQADRGTGELFF.

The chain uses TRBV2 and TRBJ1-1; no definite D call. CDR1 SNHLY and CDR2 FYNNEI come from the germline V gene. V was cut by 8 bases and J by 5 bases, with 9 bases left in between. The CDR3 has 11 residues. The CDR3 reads CASYERTEAFF. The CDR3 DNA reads TGTGCCAGCTATGAAAGGACTGAAGCTTTCTTT.

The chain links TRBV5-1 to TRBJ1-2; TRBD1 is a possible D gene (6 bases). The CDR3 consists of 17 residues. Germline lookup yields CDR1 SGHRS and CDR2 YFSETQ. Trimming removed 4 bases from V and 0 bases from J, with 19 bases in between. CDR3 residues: CASSPSTGSRSNYGYTF. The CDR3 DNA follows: TGCGCCAGCAGCCCCTCTACAGGGAGTCGGTCTAACTATGGCTACACCTTC.

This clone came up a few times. The CDR3 sequence is CASSLDTGWTEAFF. In DNA form, the CDR3 reads TGCGCCAGCAGCTTGGATACAGGGTGGACTGAAGCTTTCTTT. The V and J genes are TRBV5-1 and TRBJ1-1; D may be TRBD1 (6 bases). CDR3 length: 14 residues. Germline V gene sequence: CDR1 SGHRS, CDR2 YFSETQ. V gave up 0 bases and J gave up 5 bases, with 11 bases separating them.

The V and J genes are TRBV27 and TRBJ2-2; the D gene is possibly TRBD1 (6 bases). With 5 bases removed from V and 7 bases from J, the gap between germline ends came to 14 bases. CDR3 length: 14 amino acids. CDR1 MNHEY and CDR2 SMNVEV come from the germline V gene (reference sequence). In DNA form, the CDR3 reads TGTGCCAGCAGTGGACAGACTCGGGGCGGGGAGCTGTTTTTT. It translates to CASSGQTRGGELFF.

CDR3: CASTPMVAGHRYF. The CDR3 DNA sequence: TGTGCCAGCACCCCGATGGTGGCGGGGCATCGGTATTTT. The genes are TRBV2 and TRBJ2-3; possible D gene TRBD2, 6 bases. The germline gives CDR1 SNHLY, CDR2 FYNNEI. The CDR3 extends over 13 amino acids. Trimming stripped 7 bases from V and 14 bases from J, with 22 bases between.

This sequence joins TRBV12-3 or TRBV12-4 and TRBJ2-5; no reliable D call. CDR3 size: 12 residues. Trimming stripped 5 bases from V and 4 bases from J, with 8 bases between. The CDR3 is CASSPILETQYF. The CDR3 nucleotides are TGTGCCAGCAGTCCCATACTAGAGACCCAGTACTTC.

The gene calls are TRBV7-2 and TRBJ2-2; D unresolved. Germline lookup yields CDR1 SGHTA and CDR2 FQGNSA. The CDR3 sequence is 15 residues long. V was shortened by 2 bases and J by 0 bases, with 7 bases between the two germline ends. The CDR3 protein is CASSLLRSNTGELFF. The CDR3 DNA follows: TGTGCCAGCAGCTTATTGCGGTCGAACACCGGGGAGCTGTTTTTT.

The CDR3 loop reads CASSIKRAVPLGYTF. Here the CDR3 DNA reads TGTGCCAGTAGTATCAAGAGAGCCGTCCCCCTTGGCTACACCTTC. The chain links TRBV19 to TRBJ1-2; D unclear. There are 15 residues in the CDR3. CDR1 and CDR2 from the germline V gene are LNHDA and SQIVND (reference sequence). Trimming took 3 bases from V and 7 from J, leaving 18 bases between them.

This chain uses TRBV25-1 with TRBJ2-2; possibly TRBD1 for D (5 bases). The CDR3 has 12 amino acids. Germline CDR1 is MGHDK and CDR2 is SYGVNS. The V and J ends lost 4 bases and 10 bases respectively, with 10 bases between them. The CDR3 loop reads CASSVRGPELFF. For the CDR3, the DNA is TGTGCCAGCAGTGTAAGGGGCCCGGAGCTGTTTTTT.